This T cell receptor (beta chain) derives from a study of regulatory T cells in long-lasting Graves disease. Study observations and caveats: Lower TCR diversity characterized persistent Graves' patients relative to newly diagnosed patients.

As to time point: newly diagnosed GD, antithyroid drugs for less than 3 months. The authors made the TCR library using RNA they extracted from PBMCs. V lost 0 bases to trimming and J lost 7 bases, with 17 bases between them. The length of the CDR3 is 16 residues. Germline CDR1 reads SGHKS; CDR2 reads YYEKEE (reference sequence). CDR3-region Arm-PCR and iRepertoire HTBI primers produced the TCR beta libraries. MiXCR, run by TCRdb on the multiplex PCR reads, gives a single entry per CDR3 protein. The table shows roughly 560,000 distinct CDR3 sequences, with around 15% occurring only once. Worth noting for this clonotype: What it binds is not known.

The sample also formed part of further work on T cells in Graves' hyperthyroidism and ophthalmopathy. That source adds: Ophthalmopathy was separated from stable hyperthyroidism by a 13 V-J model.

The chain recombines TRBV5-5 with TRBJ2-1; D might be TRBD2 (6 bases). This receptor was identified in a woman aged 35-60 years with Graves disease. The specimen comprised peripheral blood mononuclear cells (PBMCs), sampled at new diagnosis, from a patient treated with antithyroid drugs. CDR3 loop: CASSLAGGPARNEQFF. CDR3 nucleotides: TGTGCCAGCAGCTTGGCCGGGGGACCCGCACGGAATGAGCAGTTCTTC.